This passage covers 11 T cell receptor beta chains from one sample sequenced in a study of cytomegalovirus exposure and HLA in healthy donors. The table came from immunoSEQ multiplex PCR; TCRdb's copy has only in-frame clones and leaves some out. The sample records approximately 150,000 clones, approximately 89% being singletons. Sample: PBMCs. These receptors were collected from a man aged 18 to 29 in good health and CMV-seropositive.

There are a few counts of this clone. The identical CDR3 is also encoded by other nucleotide sequences in the sample. This CDR3 is CASSVGAGNTEAFF. DNA of the CDR3: TGTGCCAGCAGCGTAGGGGCGGGGAACACTGAAGCTTTCTTT. This rearrangement joins TRBV9 to TRBJ1-1, with unresolved D. This CDR3 region has 14 residues. Germline CDR1 reads SGDLS; CDR2 reads YYNGEE. The ends were cut back, 0 bases at V and 1 base at J, with 7 bases in the middle. Drawing the rest from reference TRBV9 and TRBJ1-1, the complete variable domain is DSGVTQTPKHLITATGQRVTLRCSPRSGDLSVYWYQQSLDQGLQFLIQYYNGEERAKGNILERFSAQQFPDLHSELNLSSLELGDSALYFCASSVGAGNTEAFFGQGTRLTVV.

The rearrangement uses TRBV19 and TRBJ1-6; tentatively, D is TRBD1 (5 bases). The CDR3 length is 16 residues. Trimming took 7 bases from V and 6 from J, leaving 19 bases between them. CDR1 is LNHDA, CDR2 SQIVND, per germline (reference sequence). The CDR3 region is CASTPSWGTSNSPLHF. For the CDR3, the DNA is TGTGCCAGTACCCCCTCGTGGGGCACAAGTAATTCACCCCTCCACTTT.

A few counts support this clone. The chain joins TRBV18 to TRBJ2-5; possibly TRBD2 for D (5 bases). The CDR3 consists of 13 residues. Trimming pared 4 bases from V and 5 bases from J, leaving 11 bases between. Germline V gene data show CDR1 as KGHSH and CDR2 as LQKENI. CDR3 nucleotide sequence: TGTGCCAGCTCACGGTCCGGCGGGGAGACCCAGTACTTC. This translates into CASSRSGGETQYF.

This chain links TRBV5-5 with TRBJ2-7; D is ambiguous. Trimming removed 2 bases from V and 3 bases from J, with 9 bases in between. Looked up from germline, CDR1 is SGHKS and CDR2 is YYEKEE (reference sequence). The CDR3 spans 13 residues. The CDR3 DNA sequence: TGTGCCAGCAGCTTTCGTGAACTCTACGAGCAGTACTTC. This codes for CASSFRELYEQYF.

In this sample, this clone turned up once. The genes are TRBV28 and TRBJ1-1, with no clear D. V shed 6 bases and J shed 1 base, with 12 bases lying between them. Germline CDR1 is MDHEN and CDR2 is SYDVKM. The CDR3 totals 14 residues. The CDR3, as DNA: TGTGCCAGCAGGTCTTTTGACTCGAACACTGAAGCTTTCTTT. This encodes CASRSFDSNTEAFF.

The V and J genes are TRBV27 and TRBJ1-2; D perhaps matches TRBD1 (6 bases). The CDR3 is 14 amino acids. Trimming shortened V by 5 bases and J by 0 bases, and 10 bases separated the two germline ends. Germline V CDR1 and CDR2: MNHEY, SMNVEV (reference sequence). The CDR3 sequence: CASSRGQPNYGYTF. DNA of the CDR3: TGTGCCAGCAGTCGCGGACAGCCTAACTATGGCTACACCTTC.

The chain uses TRBV9 and TRBJ2-1; 9 bases match TRBD2. Germline values: CDR1 SGDLS, CDR2 YYNGEE. CDR3 length equals 17 residues. V was clipped by 2 bases and J by 5 bases; unmatched bases: 11. This CDR3 is CASSVRGGASEDNEQFF. DNA for the CDR3: TGTGCCAGCAGCGTGCGCGGGGGGGCCAGTGAGGACAATGAGCAGTTCTTC.

The V gene is TRBV29-1, the J gene TRBJ2-7; a possible D gene is TRBD1 (5 bases). V lost 6 bases and J 0 bases, leaving 9 bases between the germline ends. The germline V gene has CDR1 SQVTM and CDR2 ANQGSEA. This CDR3 is built from 12 residues. In DNA, the CDR3 is TGCAGCGTACAGGACCTCTCCTACGAGCAGTACTTC. This encodes CSVQDLSYEQYF.

V and J are TRBV4-2 and TRBJ1-4; 11 bases match TRBD1. With 0 bases clipped from V and 6 bases from J, the junction kept 15 bases outside the gene matches. CDR3 length equals 20 residues. The V gene's germline CDR1 is LGHNA and CDR2 YNFKEQ. CDR3 protein: CASSQDRGGTGGKGYEKLFF. The CDR3 nucleotides are TGTGCCAGCAGCCAAGATCGAGGCGGGACAGGGGGGAAGGGGTATGAAAAACTGTTTTTT.

CDR3 amino acids: CASSHSDHTYNEQFF. In nucleotides, the CDR3 is TGTGCCAGCAGCCATAGCGATCACACCTACAATGAGCAGTTCTTC. The genes are TRBV7-2 and TRBJ2-1; D perhaps matches TRBD2 (5 bases). Between the trimmed V and J ends, which lost 5 bases and 2 bases, there was a span of 13 bases. This CDR3 has 15 residues. Germline V lookup: CDR1 SGHTA, CDR2 FQGNSA.

This chain connects TRBV2 to TRBJ1-3, with a weak D call TRBD1 (5 bases). Germline V gives CDR1 SNHLY, CDR2 FYNNEI. V dropped 3 bases and J dropped 1 base, with 19 bases sitting between them. CDR3 size: 18 residues. This CDR3 reads CASSELYGRGLSGNTIYF. The CDR3 DNA sequence: TGTGCCAGCAGTGAGTTGTACGGGAGGGGTTTGTCTGGAAACACCATATATTTT.